Below, 32 T cell receptor beta chains from the same sample are listed, as sequenced in a study of blood T cell repertoires in COVID-19. Only in-frame clones appear in the TCRdb table, and some are missing; sequencing was by immunoSEQ multiplex PCR. This sample has 110,000 to 150,000 clones, with around 87% found just once. Sequencing used peripheral blood. All receptors derive from a woman aged 55-69 years with active COVID-19.

This clone was counted a single time. The chain has TRBV4-1 and TRBJ2-3; TRBD2 agrees at 9 bases. Germline CDR1 MGHRA, CDR2 YSYEKL. V dropped 1 base and J dropped 2; count of bases not matched to a gene: 7. The CDR3 length is 17 residues. The CDR3: CASSQGPLAGNTDTQYF. In DNA form, the CDR3 reads TGCGCCAGCAGCCAAGGACCTCTAGCGGGAAACACAGATACGCAGTATTTT.

This chain uses TRBV4-1 with TRBJ1-4; unclear D gene. The CDR3 runs to 12 residues. Per the germline V gene, CDR1 is MGHRA and CDR2 is YSYEKL. Trimming pared 3 bases from V and 8 bases from J, leaving 7 bases between. The CDR3 DNA is TGCGCCAGCAGCCATCCCAGGGAAAAACTGTTTTTT. Translating it yields CASSHPREKLFF.

The chain joins TRBV9 to TRBJ1-3, with D hard to call. V gave up 0 bases and J gave up 0 bases, with 7 bases separating them. The CDR3 totals 15 residues. Germline loops: CDR1 SGDLS, CDR2 YYNGEE. Here the CDR3 DNA reads TGTGCCAGCAGCGTAGGCGGGTACTCTGGAAACACCATATATTTT. As protein: CASSVGGYSGNTIYF.

This chain joins TRBV28 and TRBJ1-2, with 11 bases fitting TRBD1. Germline-derived CDR1 and CDR2 are MDHEN and SYDVKM. Trimming removed 5 bases from V and 0 bases from J; junction bases left unmatched: 5. The CDR3 consists of 16 residues. CDR3 coding DNA: TGTGCCAGCAGTGGACAGGGGGCTCGATCTAACTATGGCTACACCTTC. Translating gives CASSGQGARSNYGYTF.

The rearrangement links TRBV24-1 to TRBJ2-3; TRBD2 agrees at 12 bases. The CDR3 is 16 amino acids. The V gene end was trimmed by 4 bases and the J gene end by 0 bases; junction bases not matched to a gene: 1. CDR1 and CDR2 (germline): KGHDR, SFDVKD. DNA for the CDR3: TGTGCCACCAGTGACGGGACTAGCGGGAGCACAGATACGCAGTATTTT. Its translation: CATSDGTSGSTDTQYF.

This clone was observed a single time. Other DNA sequences from this sample encode an identical CDR3 as well. The J gene is TRBJ2-7, the V gene TRBV15, with 12 bases matching TRBD1. Germline CDR1 LNHNV, CDR2 YYDKDF (reference sequence). V shed 5 bases and J 2 bases; nucleotides not matched to a gene: 1. This CDR3 is built from 14 residues. The CDR3 DNA reads as TGTGCCACCAGCCGGGACAGGGGGCCCTACGAGCAGTACTTC. This translates into CATSRDRGPYEQYF.

J is TRBJ2-7 and V is TRBV7-2; D is unclear. This CDR3 comprises 16 residues. CDR1 and CDR2 from the germline V gene are SGHTA and FQGNSA. Deletions cut 5 bases from V and 3 bases from J, with 20 bases between. The CDR3 protein is CASSPRFGHGSYEQYF. CDR3 nucleotide sequence: TGTGCCAGCAGCCCGCGATTCGGTCACGGTAGCTACGAGCAGTACTTC.

V is TRBV5-1 and J is TRBJ2-3; D unclear. Germline CDR1 is SGHRS and CDR2 is YFSETQ. Trimming pared 0 bases from V and 2 bases from J, leaving 16 bases between. The CDR3 contains 17 residues. Here the CDR3 DNA reads TGCGCCAGCAGCTTGGAGACGGTATTTTGGGCCACAGATACGCAGTATTTT. Amino acid sequence: CASSLETVFWATDTQYF.

V usage is TRBV27 and J usage is TRBJ2-7, with TRBD1 matching over 9 bases. From germline, CDR1 is MNHEY and CDR2 SMNVEV (reference sequence). Losses at the gene ends were 8 bases for V and 5 bases for J; bases not matched to a gene: 13. The CDR3 covers 15 residues. CDR3 sequence: CASRYPGQGSHEQYF. Here the CDR3 DNA reads TGTGCCAGCCGATACCCGGGACAGGGCTCTCACGAGCAGTACTTC.

The chain employs TRBV7-3 and TRBJ2-2, with D maybe TRBD1 (6 bases). The CDR3 loop spans 16 amino acids. Between the trimmed V and J ends, which lost 0 bases and 5 bases, there was a span of 13 bases. Germline lookup yields CDR1 SGHTA and CDR2 FQGTGA. The CDR3 coding sequence is TGTGCCAGCAGCTTAACGTCCCCAGGGGCGACCGGGGAGCTGTTTTTT. Protein: CASSLTSPGATGELFF.

The table lists this clone with a count of one. The V call is TRBV3-1 (or the pseudogene TRBV3-2), the J call TRBJ2-7; D uncertain. Germline V gene sequence: CDR1 LGHDT, CDR2 YNNKEL (reference sequence). The CDR3 sequence is 12 residues long. The germline V and J ends were trimmed by 3 bases and 3 bases, with 6 bases remaining between them. The CDR3 reads CASSQASYEQYF. The DNA for the CDR3 is TGTGCCAGCAGCCAGGCCAGCTACGAGCAGTACTTC.

This sequence joins TRBV28 and TRBJ1-2, with D possibly TRBD1 on 5 matching bases. V was shortened by 7 bases and J by 5 bases, with 26 bases between the two germline ends. The CDR3 sequence is 17 residues long. Germline V gene sequence: CDR1 MDHEN, CDR2 SYDVKM. CDR3 loop: CASIPAHTGGRRYGYTF. The CDR3, as DNA: TGTGCCAGCATTCCCGCTCACACGGGGGGAAGGAGGTATGGCTACACCTTC.

V gene TRBV27 combines with J gene TRBJ2-7; possibly TRBD2 for D (5 bases). There are 15 residues in the CDR3. The V and J ends lost 1 base and 0 bases respectively, with 10 bases between them. The germline V gene has CDR1 MNHEY and CDR2 SMNVEV (reference sequence). CDR3 protein: CASSLFFGSSYEQYF. CDR3 nucleotide sequence: TGTGCCAGCAGTTTATTTTTTGGGAGCTCCTACGAGCAGTACTTC.

This clone was counted between two and nine times. The chain employs TRBV19 and TRBJ1-3; TRBD1 might be the D (6 bases). This CDR3 has 14 amino acids. Germline V gene sequence: CDR1 LNHDA, CDR2 SQIVND (reference sequence). The V gene lost 2 bases and the J gene lost 9 bases, with 14 bases spanning the gap. CDR3 region: CASSIQGKRTTIYF. As DNA, the CDR3 is TGTGCCAGTAGTATACAGGGGAAGAGGACCACCATATATTTT.

This chain uses TRBV5-5 with TRBJ1-4, with no clear D. The CDR3 contains 13 residues. Germline CDR1 is SGHKS and CDR2 is YYEKEE (reference sequence). Between the trimmed V and J ends, which lost 4 bases and 2 bases, there was a span of 6 bases. The chain's CDR3 is CASSLSTNEKLFF. The CDR3 nucleotides are TGTGCCAGCAGCCTGTCGACTAATGAAAAACTGTTTTTT.

This chain joins TRBV3-1 (or the pseudogene TRBV3-2) and TRBJ2-7; 7 nucleotides agree with TRBD2. Germline V gives CDR1 LGHDT, CDR2 YNNKEL (reference sequence). Unmatched junction bases numbered 10, after V lost 4 bases and J lost 7 bases. The CDR3 sequence is 14 residues long. CDR3 DNA: TGTGCCAGCAGCCGCTTGGCCTGGGGGGGGGAGCAGTACTTC. It translates to CASSRLAWGGEQYF.

CDR3 nucleotides: TGCGCCAGCAGCCTTCCAGCCGGGACTAGCGGGGACCAAGAGACCCAGTACTTC. Translated, it gives CASSLPAGTSGDQETQYF. V gene TRBV4-1 combines with J gene TRBJ2-5; 13 bases fit TRBD2. Germline V gene lookup returns CDR1 MGHRA and CDR2 YSYEKL. J lost 0 bases, V lost 4 bases, and 8 bases had no gene match. CDR3 size: 18 residues.

The gene calls are TRBV10-1 and TRBJ2-3, with 11 bases aligning to TRBD2. The CDR3 extends over 15 amino acids. From germline, CDR1 is WNHNN and CDR2 SYGVQD (reference sequence). The ends lost 9 bases at V and 1 base at J; junction bases unmatched: 6. The CDR3 nucleotides read TGCGCCAGTGTAGTACTAGCGGGAGGCACAGATACGCAGTATTTT. Protein: CASVVLAGGTDTQYF.

The chain links TRBV5-4 to TRBJ2-1, with 7 positions matching TRBD2. This CDR3 is built from 15 residues. Trimming cost V 5 bases and J 2 bases; bases outside gene matches: 7. The germline V gene encodes CDR1 SGHNT and CDR2 YYREEE (reference sequence). The CDR3 here is CASRAGLSAYNEQFF. In DNA, the CDR3 is TGTGCCAGCAGAGCGGGACTGTCTGCCTACAATGAGCAGTTCTTC.

The rearrangement uses TRBV7-3 and TRBJ2-1; a possible D gene is TRBD2 (6 bases). V gave up 5 bases and J gave up 7 bases, with 21 bases separating them. The CDR3 extends over 16 amino acids. Germline-derived CDR1 and CDR2 are SGHTA and FQGTGA. The DNA for the CDR3 is TGTGCCAGCAGCCCCCTCGGAGGAGGGAATGGGAATGAGCAGTTCTTC. It is translated as CASSPLGGGNGNEQFF.

Concerning this clone: The identical CDR3 is also encoded by other nucleotide sequences in the sample. This chain connects TRBV12-3 or TRBV12-4 to TRBJ1-1; D ambiguous. V shed 1 base and J shed 1 base, with 4 bases lying between them. The CDR3 loop spans 13 amino acids. The CDR3 DNA follows: TGTGCCAGCAGTTTAGTGAGGAACACTGAAGCTTTCTTT. Protein sequence: CASSLVRNTEAFF.

The CDR3 coding sequence is TGTGCCTGGAACCCCACGGGGGTCTATGAAAAACTGTTTTTT. It yields the protein CAWNPTGVYEKLFF. The V gene is TRBV30, the J gene TRBJ1-4; D possibly corresponds to TRBD1 (5 bases). Trimming took 4 bases from V and 6 from J, leaving 15 bases between them. Germline V CDR1 and CDR2: GTSNPN, SVGIG (reference sequence). The CDR3 sequence is 14 residues long.

This clone was counted between two and nine times. The rearrangement links TRBV5-1 to TRBJ2-3; TRBD2 aligns across 8 bases. Unmatched junction bases numbered 14, after V lost 4 bases and J lost 1 base. This CDR3 region has 18 residues. Looked up from germline, CDR1 is SGHRS and CDR2 is YFSETQ. The CDR3 loop is CASSPRPAGGTGTDTQYF. The CDR3 coding sequence is TGCGCCAGCAGCCCGAGACCCGCGGGAGGCACCGGCACAGATACGCAGTATTTT.

The chain couples TRBV7-8 to TRBJ2-5, with 9 bases matching TRBD2. Germline CDR1 is SGHVS and CDR2 is FQNEAQ. The length of the CDR3 is 16 residues. The junction had 6 bases not matched to a gene; V was cut back by 3 bases and J by 1 base. The CDR3 DNA reads as TGTGCCAGCAGCTTTCTTGGCGGGAGGGCCCAAGAGACCCAGTACTTC. It is translated as CASSFLGGRAQETQYF. Combining the CDR3 with reference TRBV7-8 and TRBJ2-5 gives the whole variable domain GAGVSQSPRYKVAKRGQDVALRCDPISGHVSLFWYQQALGQGPEFLTYFQNEAQLDKSGLPSDRFFAERPEGSVSTLKIQRTQQEDSAVYLCASSFLGGRAQETQYFGPGTRLLVL.

The V call is TRBV9, the J call TRBJ2-7; D might be TRBD1 (5 bases). Trimming left V 2 bases short and J 1 base short, with 10 bases between. In germline, CDR1 is SGDLS, CDR2 YYNGEE. The CDR3 length is 14 residues. The CDR3 region is CASSVTPGSYEQYF. The CDR3 DNA reads as TGTGCCAGCAGCGTTACCCCAGGGTCCTACGAGCAGTACTTC.

The chain links TRBV6-1 to TRBJ2-2; 7 bases are a match to TRBD1. The CDR3 is 18 residues long. Unmatched junction bases numbered 13, after V lost 2 bases and J lost 4 bases. Germline V gene sequence: CDR1 MNHNS, CDR2 SASEGT. The CDR3 here is CASSEKRSFTGVTGELFF. In nucleotides, the CDR3 is TGTGCCAGCAGTGAAAAACGGAGCTTTACAGGGGTCACCGGGGAGCTGTTTTTT.

The gene calls are TRBV29-1 and TRBJ2-7, with D perhaps matching TRBD2 (5 bases). V gave up 4 bases and J gave up 4 bases, with 11 bases separating them. The CDR3 spans 12 residues. Germline V gives CDR1 SQVTM, CDR2 ANQGSEA. CDR3 sequence (DNA): TGCAGCGTTGCGGGCCGGGATTACGAGCAGTACTTC. This codes for CSVAGRDYEQYF.

The chain joins TRBV20-1 to TRBJ1-2; D ambiguous. V shed 3 bases and J shed 0 bases, with 8 bases lying between them. The germline CDR1 and CDR2 sequences are DFQATT and SNEGSKA (reference sequence). This CDR3 is built from 13 residues. CDR3 residues: CSASLPSNYGYTF. The CDR3 coding sequence is TGCAGTGCTAGTCTACCCTCTAACTATGGCTACACCTTC.

The chain uses TRBV3-1 (or the pseudogene TRBV3-2) and TRBJ2-1, with D possibly being TRBD1 (5 bases). The length of the CDR3 is 12 residues. Germline V gene data show CDR1 as LGHDT and CDR2 as YNNKEL (reference sequence). V lost 8 bases and J lost 5, with 10 bases in between. CDR3 amino acids: CASVRGNNEQFF. The CDR3 DNA is TGTGCCAGCGTTAGGGGCAACAATGAGCAGTTCTTC.

This clone has a handful of counts. The chain joins TRBV29-1 to TRBJ1-1; TRBD1 agrees at 8 bases. Germline V CDR1 and CDR2: SQVTM, ANQGSEA. This CDR3 spans 13 amino acids. Losses at the gene ends were 3 bases for V and 4 bases for J; bases not matched to a gene: 4. CDR3 DNA sequence: TGCAGCGTTGAGGGGGACAGGCCCACTGAAGCTTTCTTT. Translated: CSVEGDRPTEAFF.

The chain couples TRBV7-9 to TRBJ2-7; 8 bases match TRBD1. CDR1 is SEHNR, CDR2 FQNEAQ, per germline (reference sequence). There are 15 residues in the CDR3. V was pared by 5 bases and J by 0 bases, with 6 bases of the junction left unmatched. In nucleotides, the CDR3 is TGTGCCAGCAGCGCCACAGGGGGACACTCCTACGAGCAGTACTTC. It translates to CASSATGGHSYEQYF. Full variable domain (rest looked up from reference TRBV7-9 and TRBJ2-7): DTGVSQNPRHKITKRGQNVTFRCDPISEHNRLYWYRQTLGQGPEFLTYFQNEAQLEKSRLLSDRFSAERPKGSFSTLEIQRTEQGDSAMYLCASSATGGHSYEQYFGPGTRLTVT.

This sequence joins TRBV9 and TRBJ1-4; 10 bases agree with TRBD1. This CDR3 contains 19 residues. With V trimmed by 0 bases and J by 4 bases, 12 bases remained unmatched. Germline V gives CDR1 SGDLS, CDR2 YYNGEE. The CDR3 sequence is CASSVVTTGGGLINEKLFF. As DNA, the CDR3 is TGTGCCAGCAGCGTAGTTACGACAGGGGGCGGTTTAATTAATGAAAAACTGTTTTTT.